This T cell receptor beta chain was recovered during a study of regulatory T cells in long-lasting Graves disease. CDR3 size: 15 residues. V was clipped by 3 bases and J by 7 bases; unmatched bases: 8. The germline gives CDR1 SGHAT, CDR2 FQNNGV. With iRepertoire HTBI primers and Arm-PCR of CDR3 regions, TCR beta libraries were built. TCRdb passed the multiplex PCR reads through MiXCR, listing each CDR3 protein once. The sample contains 500,000 to 700,000 distinct CDR3 sequences, 25% to 30% of which appear only once. Many counts were recorded for this clonotype. Its antigen remains unidentified. Described time point: persistent/refractory GD, antithyroid drugs over 5 years with positive TRAb. There was RNA extracted from PBMCs, and the TCR library was made from it. Blood from the periphery, approximately 10 milliliters in all, was drawn into EDTA tubes. Whole-study findings and limits: It was peripheral blood alone, not thyroid tissue, that was studied. The study found lower TCR diversity in persistent Graves' patients than in newly diagnosed ones.

Specimen: peripheral blood mononuclear cells (PBMCs), collected when the disease was refractory, from a patient treated with antithyroid drugs. This clonotype was sampled from a female donor with Graves disease. This chain connects TRBV11-2 to TRBJ2-7; 11 bases are a match to TRBD1. CDR3: CASSFGTGGPREQYF. The CDR3, as DNA: TGTGCCAGCAGCTTCGGGACAGGGGGGCCCCGGGAGCAGTACTTC.